Listed here are 5 T cell receptor beta chains from one sample, sequenced in a study of T cells in Graves' hyperthyroidism and ophthalmopathy. From RNA transcripts, TCR beta CDR3 regions were amplified. HTBI primers were the set used in a first-round RT-PCR of the TCR CDR3. Using its own MiXCR run on the multiplex PCR reads, TCRdb lists one record per CDR3 protein. The data hold roughly 510,000 distinct CDR3 sequences, with roughly 20% observed a single time. Sequenced sample: blood. These receptors came from a man in his late teens or twenties with Graves' hyperthyroidism.

The table lists this clonotype with a few counts. This CDR3 is CASSPSAGIYGYTF. As DNA, the CDR3 is TGTGCCAGCAGCCCTAGCGCAGGGATATATGGCTACACCTTC. V and J are TRBV28 and TRBJ1-2, with D possibly matching TRBD1 (5 bases). CDR1 is MDHEN, CDR2 SYDVKM, per germline. Trimming cost V 6 bases and J 5 bases, with 16 bases left between them. CDR3 size: 14 residues.

V gene TRBV19 combines with J gene TRBJ1-5; weak D call: TRBD1 (5 bases). Germline CDR1 and CDR2: LNHDA and SQIVND (reference sequence). The CDR3 has 14 amino acids. Between the trimmed V and J ends, which lost 6 bases and 0 bases, there was a span of 9 bases. This CDR3 is CASRDDSSNQPQHF. The CDR3, as DNA: TGTGCCAGTAGGGACGACAGTAGCAATCAGCCCCAGCATTTT.

This clonotype was counted ten times or more. The genes are TRBV5-6 and TRBJ1-5, with D perhaps TRBD1 (6 bases). This CDR3 has 15 amino acids. V was trimmed by 5 bases and J by 2 bases, leaving 14 bases between them. Germline V gene sequence: CDR1 SGHDT, CDR2 YYEEEE. In DNA form, the CDR3 reads TGTGCCAGCAGTTACAGGGCGGTCGGCAATCAGCCCCAGCATTTT. Protein product: CASSYRAVGNQPQHF.

This clonotype has at least ten counts. The V and J genes are TRBV19 and TRBJ1-5; 8 bases line up with TRBD1. Trimming removed 3 bases from V and 0 bases from J; junction bases left unmatched: 7. Germline V lookup: CDR1 LNHDA, CDR2 SQIVND (reference sequence). The CDR3 runs to 17 residues. The CDR3, as DNA: TGTGCCAGTAGTATGACAGGGGCTAGTTATAGCAATCAGCCCCAGCATTTT. Its protein product is CASSMTGASYSNQPQHF.

The V gene is TRBV24-1, the J gene TRBJ1-1; possible D gene TRBD1, 5 bases. The germline V gene encodes CDR1 KGHDR and CDR2 SFDVKD. CDR3 length: 16 residues. V shed 9 bases and J shed 3 bases, with 22 bases lying between them. Here the CDR3 DNA reads TGTGCCACCGAAGCAGGGATGCGGGGGTTCGACACTGAAGCTTTCTTT. Protein product: CATEAGMRGFDTEAFF.